A single sample gave rise to the 31 T cell receptor beta chains below, sequenced in a study of human T cells and chemical hapten exposure. Time point here: patch test 3, about 24 weeks after DPC sensitization. The treatment here: therapeutic diphenylcyclopropenone sensitization with weekly scalp DPC. TCRdb ran MiXCR on the RACE reads and lists one entry per CDR3 protein. Among tens of thousands of distinct CDR3 sequences, approximately 10% were seen once, and the ten largest hold about 2.5%. Sample: whole blood, taken in connection with sensitization to the hapten diphenylcyclopropenone (DPC). These receptor sequences come from a woman aged 25 to 39 with alopecia areata. Some clones in this sample may be carry-over from other donors' samples.

This clonotype turned up a few times. The chain uses TRBV27 and TRBJ2-5; D may be TRBD2 (5 bases). The ends were cut back, 2 bases at V and 5 bases at J, with 18 bases in the middle. This CDR3 has 16 residues. CDR1 and CDR2 (germline): MNHEY, SMNVEV (reference sequence). Here the CDR3 reads CASSLSWATRGETQYF. The CDR3 DNA sequence: TGTGCCAGCAGTTTAAGTTGGGCCACCAGAGGGGAGACCCAGTACTTC.

V gene TRBV10-2 combines with J gene TRBJ2-2; D is uncertain. This CDR3 is 13 amino acids long. V lost 3 bases to trimming and J lost 1 base, with 3 bases between them. CDR1 and CDR2 (germline): WSHSY, SAAADI. The CDR3 region has the DNA TGCGCCAGCAGTGACAGGAACACCGGGGAGCTGTTTTTT. Translation gives CASSDRNTGELFF.

This clonotype was detected ten times or more. The chain carries TRBV23-1 and TRBJ1-2, with D uncertain. TRBV23-1 is classed as an ORF, of uncertain function. V was cut by 4 bases and J by 4 bases, with 16 bases left in between. The CDR3 totals 15 residues. In nucleotides, the CDR3 is TGCGCCAGCAGTCCTGGGGTTCGGTTTCTCTATGGCTACACCTTC. It is translated as CASSPGVRFLYGYTF.

The chain employs TRBV10-3 and TRBJ2-7, with TRBD1 matching 7 bases. CDR1 is ENHRY, CDR2 SYGVKD, per germline. The CDR3 length is 14 residues. V dropped 6 bases and J dropped 9; count of bases not matched to a gene: 14. The CDR3 region is CAISDRESRGMQYF. Written as DNA, the CDR3 is TGTGCCATCAGCGACAGGGAATCCCGCGGTATGCAGTACTTC.

This clonotype was seen a few times. J is TRBJ2-3 and V is TRBV6-2 or TRBV6-3; tentatively, D is TRBD1 or TRBD2 (6 bases each). V was clipped by 11 bases and J by 1 base, with 16 bases between them. The CDR3 contains 14 residues. Germline values: CDR1 MNHEY, CDR2 SVGEGT. The DNA of the CDR3 is TGTGCCCACGGAAGGGGGGACCGCACAGATACGCAGTATTTT. Its protein product is CAHGRGDRTDTQYF.

This clonotype showed up just a few times. The V and J genes are TRBV28 and TRBJ2-1, with a weak D call TRBD1 (5 bases). The CDR3 runs 15 residues. V dropped 1 base and J dropped 9 bases, with 16 bases sitting between them. CDR1 MDHEN and CDR2 SYDVKM come from the germline V gene. The CDR3 here is CASSLLSAGSGEQFF. For the CDR3, the DNA is TGTGCCAGCAGTTTATTGTCTGCAGGGTCAGGTGAGCAGTTCTTC.

The chain couples TRBV5-6 to TRBJ2-7; no clear D gene. Trimming removed 2 bases from V and 4 bases from J, with 10 bases in between. The CDR3 loop spans 13 amino acids. Germline V gene data show CDR1 as SGHDT and CDR2 as YYEEEE. CDR3: CASSFGPGYEQYF. In DNA, the CDR3 is TGTGCCAGCAGCTTTGGTCCTGGGTACGAGCAGTACTTC.

This clonotype was counted ten times or more. The CDR3 region has the DNA TGTGCCAGCAGCAGATTGTTAGGAGGGAACGAGTCACCCCTCCACTTT. It translates to CASSRLLGGNESPLHF. The chain joins TRBV7-9 to TRBJ1-6; no clear D gene. This CDR3 contains 16 residues. V lost 5 bases to trimming and J lost 10 bases, with 21 bases between them. Germline assignment: CDR1 SEHNR and CDR2 FQNEAQ (reference sequence).

The V gene is TRBV18, the J gene TRBJ2-1; unclear D gene. Per germline, CDR1 KGHSH and CDR2 LQKENI. This CDR3 contains 13 residues. Trimming cost V 0 bases and J 8 bases, with 8 bases left between them. CDR3 DNA: TGTGCCAGCTCACCACCGGCCGGGCATGAGCAGTTCTTC. Amino acids: CASSPPAGHEQFF.

This CDR3 reads CASSLAGTGPTEAFF. In DNA form, the CDR3 reads TGTGCCAGCAGCTTAGCCGGGACAGGGCCCACTGAAGCTTTCTTT. The rearrangement joins TRBV7-2 to TRBJ1-1; 9 bases line up with TRBD1. Germline V gene lookup returns CDR1 SGHTA and CDR2 FQGNSA. The V segment lost 0 bases and the J segment 4 bases; nucleotides outside the gene matches: 3. The CDR3 runs 15 residues.

The gene calls are TRBV20-1 and TRBJ1-6; D not certain. Looked up from germline, CDR1 is DFQATT and CDR2 is SNEGSKA (reference sequence). Trimming took 2 bases from V and 8 from J, leaving 16 bases between them. The CDR3 runs 15 residues. Written as DNA, the CDR3 is TGCAGTGCTAGAAAGGGTGCAACATCAGATTCACCCCTCCACTTT. Residues: CSARKGATSDSPLHF.

This clonotype appeared a few times. The chain links TRBV7-2 to TRBJ2-7, with a possible D match to TRBD1 (5 bases). From germline, CDR1 is SGHTA and CDR2 FQGNSA. V was trimmed by 6 bases and J by 0 bases, leaving 15 bases between them. This CDR3 region has 15 residues. DNA of the CDR3: TGTGCCAGCAGTTCTCCGACAGAGCTCTCCTACGAGCAGTACTTC. Its protein is CASSSPTELSYEQYF.

CDR3 amino acids: CASSPGQDLSTDTQYF. The CDR3 DNA sequence: TGTGCCAGCAGCCCGGGACAGGATCTTAGCACAGATACGCAGTATTTT. V gene TRBV7-9 combines with J gene TRBJ2-3; 8 bases align to TRBD1. The CDR3 consists of 16 residues. The ends lost 5 bases at V and 0 bases at J; junction bases unmatched: 7. CDR1 and CDR2 from the germline V gene are SEHNR and FQNEAQ (reference sequence).

In its sample, this clonotype was seen many times. The chain links TRBV7-2 to TRBJ1-6; TRBD1 matches 7 bases. V shed 4 bases and J 4 bases; nucleotides not matched to a gene: 4. The CDR3 sequence is 15 residues long. Germline values: CDR1 SGHTA, CDR2 FQGNSA. The CDR3 loop reads CASSSVGQYNSPLHF. The CDR3 DNA sequence: TGTGCCAGCAGCTCGGTGGGACAGTATAATTCACCCCTCCACTTT.

This chain connects TRBV9 to TRBJ2-7; no reliable D call. CDR1 SGDLS and CDR2 YYNGEE come from the germline V gene. The CDR3 has 15 amino acids. Trimming removed 7 bases from V and 2 bases from J, with 19 bases in between. CDR3 coding DNA: TGTGCCAGCGCCCCTACCGCTAGTCCGCCCTACGAGCAGTACTTC. The encoded protein is CASAPTASPPYEQYF.

This clonotype was observed a single time. The rearrangement links TRBV6-2 or TRBV6-3 to TRBJ2-7; D gene unclear. The CDR3 consists of 15 residues. Germline assignment: CDR1 MNHEY and CDR2 SVGEGT. Trimming removed 0 bases from V and 2 bases from J, with 11 bases in between. The CDR3 region has the DNA TGTGCCAGCAGTTACTCGAGTGGGGAAACCTACGAGCAGTACTTC. Translating gives CASSYSSGETYEQYF.

This clonotype was observed a handful of times. CDR3: CASSNPSVPGTDTQYF. CDR3 coding DNA: TGCGCCAGCAGCAATCCTAGCGTCCCCGGGACAGATACGCAGTATTTT. The V gene is TRBV4-1, the J gene TRBJ2-3; perhaps TRBD2 as D (6 bases). CDR1 MGHRA and CDR2 YSYEKL come from the germline V gene. With 5 bases removed from V and 3 bases from J, the gap between germline ends came to 18 bases. The CDR3 is 16 residues long.

This rearrangement joins TRBV6-5 to TRBJ2-1, with 12 positions matching TRBD1. CDR1 MNHEY and CDR2 SVGAGI come from the germline V gene. With V trimmed by 5 bases and J by 5 bases, 10 bases remained unmatched. The CDR3 is 17 amino acids. The CDR3 nucleotides are TGTGCCAGCAGTGACCAGGGACAGGGGGCGCGTAACAATGAGCAGTTCTTC. Translating gives CASSDQGQGARNNEQFF.

This clonotype appeared many times. The chain combines TRBV28 with TRBJ1-1; tentative D call: TRBD1 (6 bases). V was trimmed by 3 bases and J by 3 bases, leaving 11 bases between them. CDR1 and CDR2 (germline): MDHEN, SYDVKM. The CDR3 is 14 amino acids. Here the CDR3 reads CASSFPGVDTEAFF. The CDR3 DNA follows: TGTGCCAGCAGTTTTCCAGGGGTGGACACTGAAGCTTTCTTT.

This clonotype was observed many times. The genes are TRBV30 and TRBJ1-1; perhaps TRBD1 as D (5 bases). This CDR3 spans 13 amino acids. In germline, CDR1 is GTSNPN, CDR2 SVGIG (reference sequence). Trimming took off 5 bases at V and 1 base at J, with 11 bases between the two ends. CDR3 in amino acids: CAWGGGRNTEAFF. The CDR3 DNA reads TGTGCCTGGGGGGGTGGGAGGAACACTGAAGCTTTCTTT. The entire variable domain, with the rest obtained from reference TRBV30 and TRBJ1-1, is as follows: SQTIHQWPATLVQPVGSPLSLECTVEGTSNPNLYWYRQAAGRGLQLLFYSVGIGQISSEVPQNLSASRPQDRQFILSSKKLLLSDSGFYLCAWGGGRNTEAFFGQGTRLTVV.

This clonotype was seen ten or more times. V is TRBV9 and J is TRBJ1-3, with D perhaps matching TRBD1 (5 bases). The V gene's germline CDR1 is SGDLS and CDR2 YYNGEE. Trimming shortened V by 0 bases and J by 2 bases, and 12 bases separated the two germline ends. The length of the CDR3 is 16 residues. The CDR3 bases are TGTGCCAGCAGCGTAGGTTCGGGGGATACTGGAAACACCATATATTTT. It is translated as CASSVGSGDTGNTIYF.

A word on this clonotype: Possible read error: a much larger clone is one base away. The rearrangement links TRBV3-1 to TRBJ2-2; 7 bases align to TRBD2. Germline assignment: CDR1 LGHDT and CDR2 YNNKEL (reference sequence). The CDR3 has 17 residues. The CDR3 DNA follows: TGTGCCGGCAGCCAAGATTCGGCGGGAGCGAACACCGGGGAGCTGTTTTTT. Encoded protein: CAGSQDSAGANTGELFF.

DNA of the CDR3: TGCAGCGCCGCCCGGACTAGCGGGAGTACCGCAGATACGCAGTATTTT. Its protein is CSAARTSGSTADTQYF. The gene calls are TRBV29-1 and TRBJ2-3; 13 positions agree with TRBD2. Germline-derived CDR1 and CDR2 are SQVTM and ANQGSEA. The CDR3 has 16 amino acids. Trimming at V came to 7 bases and at J to 4 bases, leaving 11 bases not matched to a gene.

This clonotype appeared a few times. The gene calls are TRBV14 and TRBJ2-5; D is uncertain. V lost 2 bases and J lost 0, with 10 bases in between. CDR1 is SGHDN and CDR2 is FVKESK in the germline V gene. There are 15 residues in the CDR3. The CDR3 DNA is TGTGCCAGCAGCCAAAAAAGTTGGTACCAAGAGACCCAGTACTTC. Protein product: CASSQKSWYQETQYF.

This clonotype showed up many times. The chain carries TRBV18 and TRBJ2-3; no clear D gene. Germline assignment: CDR1 KGHSH and CDR2 LQKENI. The CDR3 is made up of 17 amino acids. The germline V and J ends were trimmed by 5 bases and 2 bases, with 20 bases remaining between them. CDR3 amino acids: CASSNQPSVRITDTQYF. CDR3 bases: TGTGCCAGCTCAAACCAACCCAGCGTAAGAATCACAGATACGCAGTATTTT.

This clonotype has only a few counts. The DNA for the CDR3 is TGTGCCAGCAGCTCGAGACTAGCGGGTGGCGGTGAGCAGTTCTTC. This codes for CASSSRLAGGGEQFF. The chain carries TRBV7-9 and TRBJ2-1; 10 nucleotides align to TRBD2. The CDR3 extends over 15 amino acids. V lost 4 bases to trimming and J lost 9 bases; unmatched junction nucleotides: 9. Germline CDR1 is SEHNR and CDR2 is FQNEAQ (reference sequence).

At least ten counts were recorded for this clonotype. The chain links TRBV7-6 to TRBJ1-1; D not resolved. Germline V gives CDR1 SGHVS, CDR2 FNYEAQ. The V gene lost 5 bases and the J gene lost 0 bases, with 10 bases spanning the gap. The CDR3 sequence is 14 residues long. As DNA, the CDR3 is TGTGCCAGCAGCCCCTGGATAATGAACACTGAAGCTTTCTTT. Encoded protein: CASSPWIMNTEAFF.

The rearrangement links TRBV7-2 to TRBJ2-1, with TRBD1 identical over 8 bases. After removal of 1 base from V and 4 bases from J, the junction contained 6 bases not matched to a gene. The length of the CDR3 is 16 residues. Germline CDR1 is SGHTA and CDR2 is FQGNSA. CDR3 sequence reads: CASSLVPQGVYNEQFF. CDR3 DNA: TGTGCCAGCAGCTTAGTCCCACAGGGGGTATACAATGAGCAGTTCTTC.

The J gene is TRBJ2-7, the V gene TRBV6-1; TRBD1 agrees at 8 bases. The CDR3 extends over 15 amino acids. The ends lost 7 bases at V and 0 bases at J; junction bases unmatched: 8. CDR1 and CDR2 from the germline V gene are MNHNS and SASEGT. The CDR3 sequence is CASNTPGQASYEQYF. The CDR3 DNA follows: TGTGCCAGCAACACCCCGGGACAGGCCTCCTACGAGCAGTACTTC.

This clonotype was seen only a few times. The J gene is TRBJ1-4, the V gene TRBV19; no clear D gene. Trimming removed 8 bases at V and 2 bases at J, with 12 bases between. The CDR3 contains 14 residues. Germline values: CDR1 LNHDA, CDR2 SQIVND (reference sequence). CDR3 sequence reads: CASAGGGTNEKLFF. CDR3 nucleotides: TGTGCCAGTGCCGGCGGTGGGACTAATGAAAAACTGTTTTTT.

This clonotype has a handful of counts. V usage is TRBV29-1 and J usage is TRBJ2-2; D gene uncertain. Between the trimmed V and J ends, which lost 5 bases and 4 bases, there was a span of 14 bases. This CDR3 region has 14 residues. Germline V gives CDR1 SQVTM, CDR2 ANQGSEA. The DNA for the CDR3 is TGCAGCGTTCTAAAACCCCCGGGCACCGGGGAGCTGTTTTTT. Its protein is CSVLKPPGTGELFF.